This TCR beta chain comes out of a study of sequential checkpoint blockade in melanoma (dated by TCRdb to between 2018 and 2020). Notes on the research overall: Patients were assigned by 1:1 randomization to either first-line nivolumab followed by ipilimumab (arm A) or ipilimumab followed by nivolumab (arm B). Both trial sequences were followed by maintenance nivolumab.

Inclusive of the bounding cysteine and phenylalanine, the CDR3 is 15 residues long. This entry keeps only the CDR3 DNA: 45 bases, framed from base 1. CDR1 and CDR2 are read off the germline V gene as SGDLS and YYNGEE. V is cut by 0 bases and J by 5 bases, and the space between the germline ends is 15 bases. This clone was counted a few times. Its antigen is unknown. One base away there is no much larger clone; base qualities are not given. TCRbeta CDR3 regions were immunosequenced from genomic DNA with the immunoSEQ Assay. Prior to high-throughput sequencing, genomic DNA was amplified by bias-controlled multiplex PCR. In the authors' own workflow: To quantify the absolute abundance of each unique TCRbeta CDR3 region, the sequences were collapsed and filtered. Clonality, defined as 1 minus Pielou's evenness, was calculated using only productive rearrangements. A previously published method was used to identify clones with significantly greater frequencies in on-treatment samples than in baseline samples. Here the immuneACCESS table is served through TCRdb, limited to in-frame sequences with V and J called. Missing clones are a known gap in these copies; in checked studies unresolved V genes cover under half, and the rest lacks a known reason. Clone size and the V and J calls come from that table; the DNA yielded D and trimming. The sample records around 18,000 clones, roughly 74% of which are singletons. The ten largest account for approximately 35% of the sample.

Study-wide findings and limitations: The model for predicting response that combines TCR metrics with mutation burden needs to be validated in larger, independent patient cohorts.

Explained via the paper, the treatment or condition label denotes: randomized to nivolumab then ipilimumab (arm A) or the reverse (arm B). None of the trial patients had been given prior DNA-damaging chemotherapy. Thawed PBMCs were sorted on a FACS Aria II flow cytometer to isolate live CD3+CD8+ cells negative for CD19 and CD56. CheckMate 064, a randomized, open-label phase II trial of sequential checkpoint blockade, was the source of the samples, all of which came from patients with melanoma. Peripheral blood mononuclear cells were collected by leukapheresis, purified with Ficoll-Paque, and frozen in human serum with about 9.6% DMSO. Immediately after sorting, the purity of sorted blood CD3+CD8+ cells was verified to be >98%, after which DNA was extracted.

This sequence was found in a human donor with melanoma. This sequence uses TRBV9 and TRBJ2-7; D gene: possibly TRBD1, on 6 matching bases. Sequencing was performed on CD8+ T cells sorted from blood (inferred from file names), taken from a patient given nivolumab and ipilimumab in sequence. The CDR3: CASSVVGTPRDEQYF. The sequenced DNA is TGTGCCAGCAGCGTAGTAGGGACACCCCGAGACGAGCAGTACTTC.